This T cell receptor beta chain was recovered during a study of T cells in Graves' hyperthyroidism and ophthalmopathy. Regarding the study as a whole: Through a model of 13 V-J features, ophthalmopathy was separated from stable hyperthyroidism. Among thyroid clonotypes expanded above 0.001, most also appeared in blood.

Together with thyroid ultrasound, orbital computed tomography, serum thyroxine and TRAb, clinical symptoms were used for diagnoses. Any symptoms of ophthalmopathy came after the first hyperthyroidism diagnosis, from which the blood sample dates. The TCR beta CDR3 regions underwent amplification using RNA transcripts as the source. The primer set for the first-round RT-PCR of the TCR CDR3 was HTBI. MiXCR was run by TCRdb on the multiplex PCR reads, yielding one entry per CDR3 protein. This sample has nearly 600,000 distinct CDR3 sequences, with over 11% found just once. This clonotype was seen ten or more times. Its target is not known. There are 15 residues in the CDR3. The ends were cut back, 2 bases at V and 2 bases at J, with 13 bases in the middle. The germline CDR1 and CDR2 sequences are SNHLY and FYNNEI.

The specimen sequenced was blood. V gene TRBV2 combines with J gene TRBJ2-7; a possible D gene is TRBD1 (6 bases). The receptor was derived from a woman in her 30s with Graves' hyperthyroidism that later progressed to Graves' ophthalmopathy. The CDR3 is CASSEFAGATYEQYF. CDR3 bases: TGTGCCAGCAGTGAATTTGCAGGGGCTACCTACGAGCAGTACTTC.